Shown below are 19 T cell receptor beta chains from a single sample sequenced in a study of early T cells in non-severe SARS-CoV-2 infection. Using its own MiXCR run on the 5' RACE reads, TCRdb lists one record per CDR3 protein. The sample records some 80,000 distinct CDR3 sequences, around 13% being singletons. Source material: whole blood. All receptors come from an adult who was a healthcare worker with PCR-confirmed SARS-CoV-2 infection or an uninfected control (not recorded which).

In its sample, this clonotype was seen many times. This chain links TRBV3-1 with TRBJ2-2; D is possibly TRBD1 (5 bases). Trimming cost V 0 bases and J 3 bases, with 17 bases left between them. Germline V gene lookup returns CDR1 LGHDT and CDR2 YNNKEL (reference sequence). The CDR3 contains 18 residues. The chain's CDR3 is CASSQDIRRGTYTGELFF. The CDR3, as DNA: TGTGCCAGCAGCCAAGATATACGAAGGGGAACGTACACCGGGGAGCTGTTTTTT. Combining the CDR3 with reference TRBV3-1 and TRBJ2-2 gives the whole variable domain DTAVSQTPKYLVTQMGNDKSIKCEQNLGHDTMYWYKQDSKKFLKIMFSYNNKELIINETVPNRFSPKSPDKAHLNLHINSLELGDSAVYFCASSQDIRRGTYTGELFFGEGSRLTVL.

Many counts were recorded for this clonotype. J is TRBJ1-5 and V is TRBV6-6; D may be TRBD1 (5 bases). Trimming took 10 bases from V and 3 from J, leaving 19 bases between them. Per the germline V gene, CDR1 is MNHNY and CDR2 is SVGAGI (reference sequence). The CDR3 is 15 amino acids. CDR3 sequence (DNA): TGTGCCACCGCGAAGGGGAACAATCCCAATCAGCCCCAGCATTTT. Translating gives CATAKGNNPNQPQHF.

The CDR3 spells CASSLSSEFGELFF. The CDR3 DNA follows: TGTGCCAGCAGCTTAAGTTCCGAATTCGGGGAGCTGTTTTTT. The chain is built from TRBV7-9 and TRBJ2-2; D is undetermined. The CDR3 runs 14 residues. V was clipped by 2 bases and J by 7 bases, with 11 bases between them. Germline CDR1 reads SEHNR; CDR2 reads FQNEAQ (reference sequence).

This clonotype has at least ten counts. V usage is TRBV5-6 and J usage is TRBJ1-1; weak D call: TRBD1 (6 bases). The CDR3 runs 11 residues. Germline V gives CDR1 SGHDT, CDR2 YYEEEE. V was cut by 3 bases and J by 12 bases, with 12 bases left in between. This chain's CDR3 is CASSSEGVTFF. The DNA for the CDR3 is TGTGCCAGCAGCTCGGAGGGGGTAACTTTCTTT.

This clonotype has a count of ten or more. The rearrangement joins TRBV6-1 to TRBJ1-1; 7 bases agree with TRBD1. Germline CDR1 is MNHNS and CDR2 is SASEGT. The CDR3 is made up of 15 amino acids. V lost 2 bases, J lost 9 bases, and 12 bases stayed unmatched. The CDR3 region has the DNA TGTGCCAGCAGTGAAATGTACAGGGGATTGCGCCAAGCTTTCTTT. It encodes CASSEMYRGLRQAFF.

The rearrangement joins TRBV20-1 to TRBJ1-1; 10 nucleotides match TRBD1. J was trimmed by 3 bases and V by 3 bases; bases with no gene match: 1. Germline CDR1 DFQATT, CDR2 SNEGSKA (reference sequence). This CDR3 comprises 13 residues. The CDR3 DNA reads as TGCAGTGCTAGCGGGACAGGGGACACTGAAGCTTTCTTT. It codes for CSASGTGDTEAFF.

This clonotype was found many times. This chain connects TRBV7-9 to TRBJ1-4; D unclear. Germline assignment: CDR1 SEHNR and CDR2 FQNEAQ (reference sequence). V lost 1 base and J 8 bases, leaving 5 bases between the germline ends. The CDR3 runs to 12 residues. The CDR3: CASSLVGEKLFF. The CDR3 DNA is TGTGCCAGCAGCTTAGTTGGGGAAAAACTGTTTTTT. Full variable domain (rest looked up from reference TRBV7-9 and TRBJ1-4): DTGVSQNPRHKITKRGQNVTFRCDPISEHNRLYWYRQTLGQGPEFLTYFQNEAQLEKSRLLSDRFSAERPKGSFSTLEIQRTEQGDSAMYLCASSLVGEKLFFGSGTQLSVL.

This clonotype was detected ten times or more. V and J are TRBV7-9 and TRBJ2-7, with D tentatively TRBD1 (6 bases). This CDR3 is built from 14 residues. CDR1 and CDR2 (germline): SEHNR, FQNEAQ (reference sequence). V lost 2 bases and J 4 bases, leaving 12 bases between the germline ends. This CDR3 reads CASSLIGGQYEQYF. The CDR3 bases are TGTGCCAGCAGCTTAATTGGGGGCCAGTACGAGCAGTACTTC.

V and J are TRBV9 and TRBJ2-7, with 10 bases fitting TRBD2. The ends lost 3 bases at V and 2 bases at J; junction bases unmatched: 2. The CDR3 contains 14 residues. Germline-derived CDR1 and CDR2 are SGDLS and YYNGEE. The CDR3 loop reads CASSASGGPYEQYF. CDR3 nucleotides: TGTGCCAGCAGCGCTAGCGGGGGACCCTACGAGCAGTACTTC.

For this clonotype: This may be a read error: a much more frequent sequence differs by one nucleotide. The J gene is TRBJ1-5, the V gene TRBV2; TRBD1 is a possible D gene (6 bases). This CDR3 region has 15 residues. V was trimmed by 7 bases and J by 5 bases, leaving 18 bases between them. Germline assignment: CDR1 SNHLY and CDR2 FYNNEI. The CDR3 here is CASKPEQGRYQPQHF. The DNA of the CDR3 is TGTGCCAGCAAACCTGAACAGGGCAGGTATCAGCCCCAGCATTTT.

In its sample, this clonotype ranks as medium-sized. This chain's CDR3 is CASSLDSGDGYGYTF. The CDR3 region has the DNA TGTGCCAGCAGCTTAGACTCGGGGGACGGCTATGGCTACACCTTC. V is TRBV7-9 and J is TRBJ1-2; a weak D match, TRBD1 (5 bases). This CDR3 contains 15 residues. CDR1 is SEHNR, CDR2 FQNEAQ, per germline (reference sequence). Trimming shortened V by 1 base and J by 4 bases, and 13 bases separated the two germline ends.

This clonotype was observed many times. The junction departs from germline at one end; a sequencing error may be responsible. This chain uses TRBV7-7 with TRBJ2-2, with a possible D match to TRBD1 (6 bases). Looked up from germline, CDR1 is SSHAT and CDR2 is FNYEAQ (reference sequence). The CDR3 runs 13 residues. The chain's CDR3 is CASSKTGDGELFF. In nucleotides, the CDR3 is TGTGCTAGCAGCAAGACAGGAGACGGGGAGCTGTTTTTT.

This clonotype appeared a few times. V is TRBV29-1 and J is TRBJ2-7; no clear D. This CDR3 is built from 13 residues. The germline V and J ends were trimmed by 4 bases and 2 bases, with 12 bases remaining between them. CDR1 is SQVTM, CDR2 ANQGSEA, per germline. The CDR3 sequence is CSVVPDATYEQYF. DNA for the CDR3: TGCAGCGTTGTTCCGGACGCTACCTACGAGCAGTACTTC.

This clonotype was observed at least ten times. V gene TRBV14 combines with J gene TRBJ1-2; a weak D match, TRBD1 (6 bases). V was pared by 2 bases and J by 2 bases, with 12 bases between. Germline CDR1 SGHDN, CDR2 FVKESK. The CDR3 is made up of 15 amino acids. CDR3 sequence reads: CASSQSGVLNYGYTF. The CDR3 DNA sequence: TGTGCCAGCAGCCAATCAGGGGTCCTAAACTATGGCTACACCTTC. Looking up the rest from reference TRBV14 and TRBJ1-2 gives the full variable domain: EAGVTQFPSHSVIEKGQTVTLRCDPISGHDNLYWYRRVMGKEIKFLLHFVKESKQDESGMPNNRFLAERTGGTYSTLKVQPAELEDSGVYFCASSQSGVLNYGYTFGSGTRLTVV.

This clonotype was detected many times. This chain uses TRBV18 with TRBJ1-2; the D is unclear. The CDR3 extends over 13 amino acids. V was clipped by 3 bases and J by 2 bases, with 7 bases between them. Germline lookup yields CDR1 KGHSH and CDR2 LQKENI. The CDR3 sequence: CASSPPWNYGYTF. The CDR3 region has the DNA TGTGCCAGCTCACCCCCGTGGAACTATGGCTACACCTTC.

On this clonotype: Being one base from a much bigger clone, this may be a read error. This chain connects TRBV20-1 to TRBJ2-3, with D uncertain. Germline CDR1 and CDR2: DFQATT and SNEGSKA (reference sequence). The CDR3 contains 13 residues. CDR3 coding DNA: TGCGGTGCTAGGGTTGGCGGCACAGATACGCAGTATTTT. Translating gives CGARVGGTDTQYF.

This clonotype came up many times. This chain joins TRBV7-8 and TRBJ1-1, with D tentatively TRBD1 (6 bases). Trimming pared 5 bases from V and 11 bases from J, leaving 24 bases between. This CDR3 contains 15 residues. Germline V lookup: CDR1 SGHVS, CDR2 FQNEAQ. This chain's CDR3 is CASSAHQGPLESAFF. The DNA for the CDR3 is TGTGCCAGCAGCGCCCACCAGGGGCCCCTGGAAAGCGCTTTCTTT.

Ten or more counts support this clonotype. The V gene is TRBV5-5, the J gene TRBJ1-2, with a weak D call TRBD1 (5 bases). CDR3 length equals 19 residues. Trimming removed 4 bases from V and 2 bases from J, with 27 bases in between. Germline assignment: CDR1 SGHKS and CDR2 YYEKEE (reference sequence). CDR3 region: CASSKTTETVYTMNYGYTF. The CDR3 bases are TGTGCCAGCAGCAAAACGACCGAGACAGTGTATACAATGAACTATGGCTACACCTTC.

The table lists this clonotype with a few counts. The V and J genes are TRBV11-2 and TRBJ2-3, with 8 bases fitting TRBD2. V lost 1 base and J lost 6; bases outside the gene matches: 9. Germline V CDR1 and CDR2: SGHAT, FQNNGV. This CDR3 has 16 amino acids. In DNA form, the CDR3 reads TGTGCCAGCAGCTTAGTTCTGGGACTAGTGACCGATACGCAGTATTTT. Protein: CASSLVLGLVTDTQYF.